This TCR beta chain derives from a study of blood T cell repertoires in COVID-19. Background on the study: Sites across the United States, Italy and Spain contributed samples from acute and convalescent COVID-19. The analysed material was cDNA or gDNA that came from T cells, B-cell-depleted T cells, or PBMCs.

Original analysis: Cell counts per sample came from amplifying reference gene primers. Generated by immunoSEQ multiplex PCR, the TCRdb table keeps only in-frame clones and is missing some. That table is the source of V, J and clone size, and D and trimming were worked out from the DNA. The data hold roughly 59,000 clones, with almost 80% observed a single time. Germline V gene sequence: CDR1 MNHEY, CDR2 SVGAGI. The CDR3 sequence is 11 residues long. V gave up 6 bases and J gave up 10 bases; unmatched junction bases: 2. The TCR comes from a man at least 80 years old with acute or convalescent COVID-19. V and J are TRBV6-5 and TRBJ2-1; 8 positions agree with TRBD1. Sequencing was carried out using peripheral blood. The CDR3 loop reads CASRRTGEQFF. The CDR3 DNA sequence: TGTGCCAGCAGAAGGACAGGGGAGCAGTTCTTC.